Described below is a single TCR beta chain sequence and its context. This record belongs to a study of CD8 T cells in Susac syndrome. Reverse transcription of 0.5 to 1 ug RNA was performed with random hexamers. TCRdb fed the immunoSEQ multiplex PCR reads into MiXCR, producing one record per CDR3 protein. Counted here are some 300,000 distinct CDR3 sequences, approximately 91% occurring once; the ten biggest clones make up about 0.17%. TCR beta was sequenced from blood CD8+ and CD4+ T cells. The sample comprised CD8+ T cells from PBMCs. This TCR was sampled from a human donor with multiple sclerosis.

CDR3 in DNA: TGCGCCAGCAGCCAAGATTTCGGCGGGAGATCAGATACGCAGTATTTT. Protein: CASSQDFGGRSDTQYF. J is TRBJ2-3 and V is TRBV4-1; 7 bases map to TRBD2. The J segment lost 4 bases and the V segment lost 0 bases, leaving 7 bases of the junction unmatched. Germline CDR1 reads MGHRA; CDR2 reads YSYEKL. The CDR3 totals 16 residues.